Listed here are 11 T cell receptor beta chains from one sample, sequenced in a study of T cell clonotyping in hematopoietic cell transplantation (dated by TCRdb to the early 2020s). Library preparation employed the immunoSEQ multiplex PCR assay. As stored in TCRdb, this immuneACCESS dataset retains in-frame rearrangements with V and J assigned. A fraction of the clones does not appear; measured against another copy, unresolved V genes explain less than half of the discrepancy, and the remainder lacks a known reason. The sample has more than 25,000 clones on record, 85% to 95% of them singletons. The ten largest clones take up around 2.1% of the sample. In the paper's terms, the time point label means: recipient sample about 28 days before transplant, after cytoreduction. The source was peripheral blood mononuclear cells, collected before stem cell transplant. The receptors were sampled from a man aged 45 to 65 with acute myeloid leukemia. Some clones in this sample may be carry-over from other donors' samples.

The V call is TRBV4-3, the J call TRBJ2-1; 11 bases map to TRBD2. The length of the CDR3 is 21 residues. V shed 0 bases and J 0 bases; nucleotides not matched to a gene: 13. Germline values: CDR1 LGHNA, CDR2 YSLEER. In DNA, the CDR3 is TGCGCCAGCAGCCAAGATAGGGGGGGACTAGCGGCAAGGAGCTCCTACAATGAGCAGTTCTTC. Protein: CASSQDRGGLAARSSYNEQFF.

V usage is TRBV5-6 and J usage is TRBJ1-2; TRBD1 agrees at 9 bases. CDR1 is SGHDT and CDR2 is YYEEEE in the germline V gene. Trimming at V came to 4 bases and at J to 4 bases, leaving 8 bases not matched to a gene. This CDR3 contains 15 residues. CDR3 bases: TGTGCCAGCAGCCTAACAGGGGGCGCGGGCTATGGCTACACCTTC. This gives the protein CASSLTGGAGYGYTF. Looking up the rest from reference TRBV5-6 and TRBJ1-2 gives the full variable domain: DAGVTQSPTHLIKTRGQQVTLRCSPKSGHDTVSWYQQALGQGPQFIFQYYEEEERQRGNFPDRFSGHQFPNYSSELNVNALLLGDSALYLCASSLTGGAGYGYTFGSGTRLTVV.

This chain uses TRBV5-8 with TRBJ2-7; TRBD2 aligns across 11 bases. Germline V gene data show CDR1 as SGHTS and CDR2 as YDEGEE. The ends lost 5 bases at V and 2 bases at J; junction bases unmatched: 12. This CDR3 contains 17 residues. This chain's CDR3 is CASRRGLTSGGAYEQYF. The CDR3 region has the DNA TGTGCCAGCAGGAGGGGCCTTACTAGCGGGGGTGCCTACGAGCAGTACTTC.

This chain connects TRBV7-3 to TRBJ2-1, with D perhaps matching TRBD1 (6 bases). Trimming took off 5 bases at V and 5 bases at J, with 16 bases between the two ends. The CDR3 is 15 amino acids. Looked up from germline, CDR1 is SGHTA and CDR2 is FQGTGA. The CDR3 coding sequence is TGTGCCAGCAGCCCAGGGGCAGGGCGAAACAATGAGCAGTTCTTC. As protein: CASSPGAGRNNEQFF.

The rearrangement joins TRBV6-5 to TRBJ1-1; no firm D call. Trimming shortened V by 6 bases and J by 1 base, and 12 bases separated the two germline ends. Germline CDR1 reads MNHEY; CDR2 reads SVGAGI. The CDR3 runs 14 residues. Here the CDR3 reads CASRHWARNTEAFF. CDR3 nucleotides: TGTGCCAGCAGGCACTGGGCGCGGAACACTGAAGCTTTCTTT.

This clone was recorded once. The V and J genes are TRBV19 and TRBJ1-2; the match to TRBD1 covers 7 bases. The CDR3 length is 13 residues. Germline V gene sequence: CDR1 LNHDA, CDR2 SQIVND (reference sequence). Trimming at V came to 5 bases and at J to 4 bases, leaving 4 bases not matched to a gene. The CDR3 region is CASSPQGFYGYTF. CDR3 sequence (DNA): TGTGCCAGTAGTCCACAGGGGTTCTATGGCTACACCTTC.

The chain couples TRBV9 to TRBJ2-3, with D perhaps matching TRBD1 or TRBD2 (5 bases each). The V end was cut by 4 bases, the J end by 0 bases, with 9 bases between. Germline CDR1 and CDR2: SGDLS and YYNGEE. CDR3 length: 14 residues. CDR3 sequence reads: CASSRWGSTDTQYF. The CDR3, as DNA: TGTGCCAGCAGCCGTTGGGGGAGCACAGATACGCAGTATTTT.

The gene calls are TRBV9 and TRBJ1-5; possible D gene TRBD1, 5 bases. CDR3 size: 19 residues. V dropped 0 bases and J dropped 3 bases, with 22 bases sitting between them. Germline V lookup: CDR1 SGDLS, CDR2 YYNGEE. In nucleotides, the CDR3 is TGTGCCAGCAGCGTAGTTCAAGGTCCGAGGGGCCTTACCAATCAGCCCCAGCATTTT. The encoded protein is CASSVVQGPRGLTNQPQHF. Based on the CDR3 plus reference TRBV9 and TRBJ1-5, the full variable domain is DSGVTQTPKHLITATGQRVTLRCSPRSGDLSVYWYQQSLDQGLQFLIQYYNGEERAKGNILERFSAQQFPDLHSELNLSSLELGDSALYFCASSVVQGPRGLTNQPQHFGDGTRLSIL.

V gene TRBV6-6 combines with J gene TRBJ2-7; possibly TRBD1 for D (5 bases). Per germline, CDR1 MNHNY and CDR2 SVGAGI (reference sequence). V was clipped by 10 bases and J by 4 bases, with 17 bases between them. The CDR3 covers 13 residues. CDR3 loop: CATKGQGMYEQYF. The CDR3 DNA reads as TGTGCCACGAAGGGGCAGGGTATGTACGAGCAGTACTTC.

The chain combines TRBV5-1 with TRBJ1-2, with a tentative D call TRBD1 (5 bases). Germline V lookup: CDR1 SGHRS, CDR2 YFSETQ. The CDR3 contains 15 residues. Deletions cut 0 bases from V and 8 bases from J, with 17 bases between. CDR3 loop: CASSLVPDLRDGYTF. DNA for the CDR3: TGCGCCAGCAGCTTGGTCCCAGACTTGAGGGACGGCTACACCTTC.

The J gene is TRBJ2-7, the V gene TRBV30, with a weak D call TRBD2 (6 bases). The CDR3 is 15 residues long. Trimming removed 0 bases at V and 7 bases at J, with 19 bases between. Germline CDR1 reads GTSNPN; CDR2 reads SVGIG (reference sequence). Here the CDR3 DNA reads TGTGCCTGGAGTGTAGGAGGGTCGGAGGGGAGTGAGCAGTACTTC. This gives the protein CAWSVGGSEGSEQYF.